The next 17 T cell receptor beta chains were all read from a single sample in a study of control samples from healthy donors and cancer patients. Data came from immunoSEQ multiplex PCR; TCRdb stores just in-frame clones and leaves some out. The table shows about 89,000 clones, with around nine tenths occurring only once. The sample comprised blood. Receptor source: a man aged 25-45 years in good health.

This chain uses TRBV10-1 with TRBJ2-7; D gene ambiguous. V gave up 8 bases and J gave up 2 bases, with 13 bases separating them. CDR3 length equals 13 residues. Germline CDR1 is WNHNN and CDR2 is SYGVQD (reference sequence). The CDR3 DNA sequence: TGCGCCAGCGGTTGCTGTGGGGCCTACGAGCAGTACTTC. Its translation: CASGCCGAYEQYF.

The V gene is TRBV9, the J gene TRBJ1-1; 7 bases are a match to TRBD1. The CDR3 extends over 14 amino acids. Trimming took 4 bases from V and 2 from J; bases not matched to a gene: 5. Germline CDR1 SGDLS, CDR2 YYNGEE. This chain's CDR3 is CASSSQGGNTEAFF. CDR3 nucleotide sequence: TGTGCCAGCAGCTCCCAGGGGGGAAACACTGAAGCTTTCTTT.

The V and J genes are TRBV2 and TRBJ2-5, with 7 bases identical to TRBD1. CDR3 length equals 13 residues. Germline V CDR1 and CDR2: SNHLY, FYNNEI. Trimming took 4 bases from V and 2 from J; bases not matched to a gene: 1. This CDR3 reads CASSGQGQETQYF. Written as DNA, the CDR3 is TGTGCCAGCAGTGGACAGGGACAAGAGACCCAGTACTTC.

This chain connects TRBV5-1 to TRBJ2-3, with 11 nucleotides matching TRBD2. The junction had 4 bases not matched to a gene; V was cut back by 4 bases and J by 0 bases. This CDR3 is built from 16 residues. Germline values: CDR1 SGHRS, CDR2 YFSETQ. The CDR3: CASSTSSGGSTDTQYF. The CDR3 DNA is TGCGCCAGCAGCACCTCTAGCGGGGGGAGCACAGATACGCAGTATTTT.

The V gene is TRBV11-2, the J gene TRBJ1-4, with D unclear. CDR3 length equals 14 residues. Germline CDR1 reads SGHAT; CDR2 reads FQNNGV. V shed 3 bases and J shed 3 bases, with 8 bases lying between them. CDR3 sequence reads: CASSFQAANEKLFF. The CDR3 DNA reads TGTGCCAGCAGCTTTCAGGCCGCTAATGAAAAACTGTTTTTT.

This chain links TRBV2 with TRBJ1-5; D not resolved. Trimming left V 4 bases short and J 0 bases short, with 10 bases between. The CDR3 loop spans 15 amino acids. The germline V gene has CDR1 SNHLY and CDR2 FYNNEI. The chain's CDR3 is CASSVELYSNQPQHF. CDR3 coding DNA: TGTGCCAGCAGTGTAGAACTCTATAGCAATCAGCCCCAGCATTTT.

The CDR3 region has the DNA TGTGCCAGCAGCCCGAAACCGGGACTAGCGGCTGAGACCCAGTACTTC. Translated: CASSPKPGLAAETQYF. The chain is built from TRBV14 and TRBJ2-5; 11 bases are a match to TRBD2. This CDR3 region has 16 residues. From germline, CDR1 is SGHDN and CDR2 FVKESK. J lost 5 bases, V lost 4 bases, and 9 bases had no gene match.

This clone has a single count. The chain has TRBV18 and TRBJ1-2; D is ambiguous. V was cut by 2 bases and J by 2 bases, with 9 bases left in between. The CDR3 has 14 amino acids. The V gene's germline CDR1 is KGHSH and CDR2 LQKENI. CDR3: CASSPGPQNYGYTF. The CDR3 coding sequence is TGTGCCAGCTCACCAGGGCCACAAAACTATGGCTACACCTTC. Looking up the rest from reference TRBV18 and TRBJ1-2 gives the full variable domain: NAGVMQNPRHLVRRRGQEARLRCSPMKGHSHVYWYRQLPEEGLKFMVYLQKENIIDESGMPKERFSAEFPKEGPSILRIQQVVRGDSAAYFCASSPGPQNYGYTFGSGTRLTVV.

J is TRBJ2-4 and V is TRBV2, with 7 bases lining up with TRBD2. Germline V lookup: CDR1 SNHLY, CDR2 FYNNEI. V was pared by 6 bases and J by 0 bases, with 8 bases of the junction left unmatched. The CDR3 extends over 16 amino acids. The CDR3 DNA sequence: TGTGCCAGCAGGCGAATGGGGGGGATAGCCAAAAACATTCAGTACTTC. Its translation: CASRRMGGIAKNIQYF.

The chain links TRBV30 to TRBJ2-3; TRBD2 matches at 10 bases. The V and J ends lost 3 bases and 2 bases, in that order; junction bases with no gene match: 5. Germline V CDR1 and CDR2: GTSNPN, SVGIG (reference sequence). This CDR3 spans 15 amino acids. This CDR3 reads CAWRLAGTNTDTQYF. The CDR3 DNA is TGTGCCTGGAGACTAGCGGGGACCAACACAGATACGCAGTATTTT.

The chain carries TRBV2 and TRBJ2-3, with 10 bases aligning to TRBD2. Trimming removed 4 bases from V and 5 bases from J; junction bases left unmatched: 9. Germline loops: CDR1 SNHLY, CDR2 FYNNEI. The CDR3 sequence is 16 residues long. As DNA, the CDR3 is TGTGCCAGCAGTGGCACTAGCGGGGCCAGGGGAGATACGCAGTATTTT. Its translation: CASSGTSGARGDTQYF. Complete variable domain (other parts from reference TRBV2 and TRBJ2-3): EPEVTQTPSHQVTQMGQEVILRCVPISNHLYFYWYRQILGQKVEFLVSFYNNEISEKSEIFDDQFSVERPDGSNFTLKIRSTKLEDSAMYFCASSGTSGARGDTQYFGPGTRLTVL.

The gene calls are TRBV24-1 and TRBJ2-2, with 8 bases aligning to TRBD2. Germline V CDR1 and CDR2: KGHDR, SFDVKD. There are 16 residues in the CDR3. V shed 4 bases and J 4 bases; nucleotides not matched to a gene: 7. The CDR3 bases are TGTGCCACCAGTGACCCGGGGGGGCCGGGCACCGGGGAGCTGTTTTTT. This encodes CATSDPGGPGTGELFF.

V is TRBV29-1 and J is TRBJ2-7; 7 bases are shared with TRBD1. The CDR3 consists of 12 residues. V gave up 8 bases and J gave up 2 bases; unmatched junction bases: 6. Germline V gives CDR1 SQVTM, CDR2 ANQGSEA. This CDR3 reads CSRRDSPYEQYV. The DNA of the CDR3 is TGCAGCCGCCGGGACAGTCCCTACGAGCAGTACGTC.

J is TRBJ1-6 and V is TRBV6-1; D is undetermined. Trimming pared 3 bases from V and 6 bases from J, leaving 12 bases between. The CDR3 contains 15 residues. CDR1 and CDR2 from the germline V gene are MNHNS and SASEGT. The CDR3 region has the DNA TGTGCCAGCAGTGACAGGAGGCCCACTAATTCACCCCTCCACTTT. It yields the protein CASSDRRPTNSPLHF.

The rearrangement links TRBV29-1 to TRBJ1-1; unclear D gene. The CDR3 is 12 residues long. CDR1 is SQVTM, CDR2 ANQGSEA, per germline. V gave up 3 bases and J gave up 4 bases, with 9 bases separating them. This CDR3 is CSVDPGGTEAFF. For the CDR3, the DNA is TGCAGCGTTGACCCCGGCGGCACTGAAGCTTTCTTT.

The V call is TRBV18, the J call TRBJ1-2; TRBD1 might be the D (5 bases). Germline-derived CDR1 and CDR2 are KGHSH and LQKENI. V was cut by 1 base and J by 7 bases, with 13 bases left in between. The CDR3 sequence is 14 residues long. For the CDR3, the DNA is TGTGCCAGCTCACCACATCGACAGAAAGGTGGCTACACCTTC. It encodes CASSPHRQKGGYTF.

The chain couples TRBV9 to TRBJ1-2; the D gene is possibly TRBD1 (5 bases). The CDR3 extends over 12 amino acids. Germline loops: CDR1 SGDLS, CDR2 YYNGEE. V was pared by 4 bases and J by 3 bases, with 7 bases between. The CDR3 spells CASSRDYYGYTF. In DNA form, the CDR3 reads TGTGCCAGCAGCCGGGACTACTATGGCTACACCTTC.